A single sample gave rise to the 15 T cell receptor beta chains below, sequenced in a study of T cells after yellow fever vaccination. MiXCR, run by TCRdb on the 5' RACE reads, gives a single entry per CDR3 protein. The table has some 350,000 distinct CDR3 sequences, under 7.5% seen once; the top ten hold 14% to 15%. Sequences were derived from PBMCs, sampled 5 days after the yellow fever booster vaccination. All receptors come from a man aged 25 to 40 who received the YFV17D yellow fever vaccine.

The chain links TRBV25-1 to TRBJ2-7; possibly TRBD1 for D (5 bases). The CDR3 length is 15 residues. The germline V gene has CDR1 MGHDK and CDR2 SYGVNS. V lost 0 bases and J lost 0, with 9 bases in between. The CDR3 reads CASSEYGAASYEQYF. Here the CDR3 DNA reads TGTGCCAGCAGTGAATATGGGGCAGCCTCCTACGAGCAGTACTTC.

This clonotype was detected many times. This chain connects TRBV27 to TRBJ1-1; D perhaps matches TRBD1 (6 bases). V shed 9 bases and J shed 3 bases, with 17 bases lying between them. The V gene's germline CDR1 is MNHEY and CDR2 SMNVEV (reference sequence). The CDR3 has 14 amino acids. CDR3 coding DNA: TGTGCCAGTCAAAAAGGGGGGGGGTACACTGAAGCTTTCTTT. Its translation is CASQKGGGYTEAFF.

The chain employs TRBV5-6 and TRBJ2-1; D is perhaps TRBD1 (5 bases). The V gene's germline CDR1 is SGHDT and CDR2 YYEEEE. The length of the CDR3 is 16 residues. The V and J ends lost 1 base and 7 bases respectively, with 18 bases between them. The CDR3 nucleotides are TGTGCCAGCAGCTTGTATGGGGCCTCCGCCCGTAATGAGCAGTTCTTC. This codes for CASSLYGASARNEQFF.

In its sample, this clonotype was seen a few times. The chain carries TRBV3-1 and TRBJ2-1, with D possibly being TRBD1 or TRBD2 (6 bases each). CDR1 and CDR2 (germline): LGHDT, YNNKEL (reference sequence). CDR3 size: 13 residues. Trimming removed 6 bases at V and 8 bases at J, with 14 bases between. CDR3 sequence (DNA): TGTGCCAGCAGACAACGTGGGGGGCATGAGCAGTTCTTC. Amino acids: CASRQRGGHEQFF.

This clonotype was seen a handful of times. This chain links TRBV27 with TRBJ2-7; 8 bases are shared with TRBD1. With 6 bases clipped from V and 5 bases from J, the junction kept 9 bases outside the gene matches. The CDR3 consists of 14 residues. Germline assignment: CDR1 MNHEY and CDR2 SMNVEV (reference sequence). CDR3 in amino acids: CASRMTGVVDEQYF. Here the CDR3 DNA reads TGTGCCAGCAGAATGACAGGGGTAGTGGACGAGCAGTACTTC.

The V call is TRBV9, the J call TRBJ2-7, with 8 bases lining up with TRBD2. J lost 0 bases, V lost 2 bases, and 7 bases had no gene match. This CDR3 comprises 16 residues. Germline V CDR1 and CDR2: SGDLS, YYNGEE. In DNA form, the CDR3 reads TGTGCCAGCAGCGTGGCCGGGACTAGTCCCTCCTACGAGCAGTACTTC. This gives the protein CASSVAGTSPSYEQYF.

V and J are TRBV7-8 and TRBJ2-7; the match to TRBD2 covers 11 bases. In germline, CDR1 is SGHVS, CDR2 FQNEAQ. V lost 1 base, J lost 3 bases, and 8 bases stayed unmatched. The CDR3 has 17 amino acids. The CDR3 coding sequence is TGTGCCAGCAGCTTAGAGTCCAGACTAGCGGGAAACTACGAGCAGTACTTC. Its translation is CASSLESRLAGNYEQYF.

There are a few counts of this clonotype. This chain uses TRBV27 with TRBJ1-1; D is perhaps TRBD1 (5 bases). Per the germline V gene, CDR1 is MNHEY and CDR2 is SMNVEV (reference sequence). The length of the CDR3 is 14 residues. Trimming pared 2 bases from V and 3 bases from J, leaving 10 bases between. The CDR3: CASSLIGADTEAFF. The CDR3 coding sequence is TGTGCCAGCAGTTTAATTGGGGCGGACACTGAAGCTTTCTTT.

This chain connects TRBV7-2 to TRBJ2-1; TRBD2 matches at 7 bases. Germline V gene lookup returns CDR1 SGHTA and CDR2 FQGNSA. V was pared by 1 base and J by 8 bases, with 2 bases of the junction left unmatched. This CDR3 has 13 amino acids. The CDR3 protein is CASSLGGSYEQFF. The DNA of the CDR3 is TGTGCCAGCAGCTTAGGCGGGAGCTATGAGCAGTTCTTC.

This clonotype was counted many times. This chain joins TRBV12-3 or TRBV12-4 and TRBJ2-1; 8 bases fit TRBD1. V lost 3 bases, J lost 6 bases, and 4 bases stayed unmatched. The length of the CDR3 is 14 residues. CDR3 DNA: TGTGCCAGCAGTTTGAGACAGGGGAGCAATGAGCAGTTCTTC. It yields the protein CASSLRQGSNEQFF.

The chain has TRBV27 and TRBJ2-5; 9 bases match TRBD2. The germline CDR1 and CDR2 sequences are MNHEY and SMNVEV (reference sequence). The ends lost 5 bases at V and 0 bases at J; junction bases unmatched: 10. This CDR3 has 17 amino acids. This CDR3 reads CASSRVPGLANQETQYF. For the CDR3, the DNA is TGTGCCAGCAGTAGGGTCCCGGGACTAGCAAACCAAGAGACCCAGTACTTC.

This clonotype came up many times. This rearrangement joins TRBV4-3 to TRBJ2-3; tentatively, D is TRBD1 (6 bases). The CDR3 covers 15 residues. V lost 8 bases, J lost 2 bases, and 17 bases lay in between. In germline, CDR1 is LGHNA, CDR2 YSLEER. CDR3 sequence reads: CASSYYGQNTDTQYF. For the CDR3, the DNA is TGCGCCAGCTCTTACTACGGACAGAACACAGATACGCAGTATTTT.

There are many counts of this clonotype. The genes are TRBV11-3 and TRBJ2-3; D ambiguous. Germline V gives CDR1 SGHNT, CDR2 YENEEA. V lost 3 bases and J lost 2, with 6 bases in between. CDR3 size: 13 residues. The CDR3 sequence: CASSLDVTDTQYF. The CDR3 DNA reads TGTGCCAGCAGCTTGGACGTCACAGATACGCAGTATTTT.

The J gene is TRBJ2-5, the V gene TRBV9; D possibly corresponds to TRBD1 (5 bases). Germline V lookup: CDR1 SGDLS, CDR2 YYNGEE. V was cut by 7 bases and J by 4 bases, with 11 bases left in between. The CDR3 has 12 amino acids. CDR3 bases: TGTGCCAGCTCCAGGGTTGGAGAGACCCAGTACTTC. Protein sequence: CASSRVGETQYF.

This clonotype was seen a few times. The chain is built from TRBV9 and TRBJ2-6; TRBD1 aligns across 7 bases. J was trimmed by 2 bases and V by 2 bases; bases with no gene match: 4. This CDR3 is built from 16 residues. Per the germline V gene, CDR1 is SGDLS and CDR2 is YYNGEE. Here the CDR3 reads CASSVGQVPGANVLTF. The CDR3, as DNA: TGTGCCAGCAGCGTCGGACAGGTTCCTGGGGCCAACGTCCTGACTTTC.